This T cell receptor beta chain was identified during a study of T cell responses to AZD1222 COVID-19 vaccine. Germline V gene sequence: CDR1 SGHRS, CDR2 YFSETQ. Trimming removed 4 bases at V and 3 bases at J, with 11 bases between. The CDR3 spans 14 residues. Method: immunoSEQ multiplex PCR; TCRdb's copy keeps in-frame clones and lacks some. The sample includes about 120,000 clones, nearly 90% seen only once; the top ten take approximately 4.8%. Study-wide results and limits: Clonal diversity was possibly underestimated, and white British individuals and females predominated among donors. Following two doses of AZD1222, Spike-specific TCR breadth and depth rose. Baseline testing showed seropositivity in only six AZD1222 recipients.

With respect to this clone: No antigen is known for it.

The V call is TRBV5-1, the J call TRBJ1-3; D possibly corresponds to TRBD1 (6 bases). This clonotype originated in an adult in good health. The material sequenced was peripheral blood, taken on day 0 of AZD1222 vaccination. CDR3 region: CASSGGGIGNTIYF. As DNA, the CDR3 is TGCGCCAGCAGCGGAGGGGGGATTGGAAACACCATATATTTT.